One sample yielded the 13 T cell receptor beta chains listed below, sequenced in a study of T-cell reconstitution after alpha-beta-depleted transplantation in children. Unique molecular identifiers were incorporated during preparation of the TCRbeta library. TCRdb re-derived calls from the PCR reads in MiXCR, one entry per CDR3 protein. The sample includes about a million distinct CDR3 sequences, about 30% of them seen just once. This specimen was PBMCs, mostly from graft donor cells, taken 360 days after TCRalphabeta/CD19-depleted stem cell transplant. The source is a boy less than two years old who had a stem cell transplant for SCID, so the T cells may come from the graft donor.

This rearrangement joins TRBV20-1 to TRBJ1-1; D gene unclear. V was clipped by 3 bases and J by 0 bases, with 8 bases between them. Germline V lookup: CDR1 DFQATT, CDR2 SNEGSKA (reference sequence). This CDR3 is built from 13 residues. The DNA of the CDR3 is TGCAGTGCTAGTTATACGATGAACACTGAAGCTTTCTTT. Translating it yields CSASYTMNTEAFF.

This clonotype was seen a handful of times. The CDR3 here is CASSYLGQGLGYTF. Written as DNA, the CDR3 is TGTGCCAGCAGTTACTTGGGACAGGGGCTTGGCTACACCTTC. The genes are TRBV6-5 and TRBJ1-2; 10 bases fit TRBD1. V lost 1 base, J lost 7 bases, and 3 bases stayed unmatched. The CDR3 loop spans 14 amino acids. CDR1 and CDR2 from the germline V gene are MNHEY and SVGAGI.

The chain joins TRBV5-1 to TRBJ1-4; D is unclear. This CDR3 region has 15 residues. The V gene lost 4 bases and the J gene lost 5 bases, with 15 bases spanning the gap. Germline V gene data show CDR1 as SGHRS and CDR2 as YFSETQ. The CDR3 DNA is TGCGCCAGCAGCGGTTCCGGGCCTAAAAATGAAAAACTGTTTTTT. This sequence encodes CASSGSGPKNEKLFF.

The genes are TRBV29-1 and TRBJ2-1; TRBD2 matches at 8 bases. Germline V gene data show CDR1 as SQVTM and CDR2 as ANQGSEA. This CDR3 has 16 residues. Losses at the gene ends were 4 bases for V and 6 bases for J; bases not matched to a gene: 14. CDR3 in DNA: TGCAGCGTTGGGGGTCGACTAGCGATGAGTATCAATGAGCAGTTCTTC. Translated: CSVGGRLAMSINEQFF.

There are a few counts of this clonotype. The rearrangement joins TRBV7-3 to TRBJ2-2; 9 bases line up with TRBD2. The germline CDR1 and CDR2 sequences are SGHTA and FQGTGA. V dropped 3 bases and J dropped 5; count of bases not matched to a gene: 4. The CDR3 is 15 residues long. The CDR3 sequence is CASSLFGLATGELFF. CDR3 in DNA: TGTGCCAGCAGCTTGTTCGGACTAGCGACCGGGGAGCTGTTTTTT.

This clonotype came up a few times. The chain joins TRBV12-3 or TRBV12-4 to TRBJ1-5, with 8 bases matching TRBD1. With 6 bases clipped from V and 5 bases from J, the junction kept 9 bases outside the gene matches. The CDR3 consists of 15 residues. The DNA for the CDR3 is TGTGCCAGCAGGTCGACAGGGGCGGGGGATCAGCCCCAGCATTTT. Translating it yields CASRSTGAGDQPQHF.

This clonotype appeared a few times. V usage is TRBV5-1 and J usage is TRBJ2-1, with D uncertain. The V end lost 4 bases, the J end lost 5 bases, and 10 bases lay between the germline ends. The CDR3 has 13 residues. The germline V gene encodes CDR1 SGHRS and CDR2 YFSETQ. This CDR3 reads CASSMLLNNEQFF. CDR3 nucleotide sequence: TGCGCCAGCAGCATGTTGTTGAACAATGAGCAGTTCTTC.

The CDR3 nucleotides are TGTGCCAGCAGCGTAGGGGGGTTGGTCACCGGGGAGCTGTTTTTT. Protein: CASSVGGLVTGELFF. The chain joins TRBV9 to TRBJ2-2; D is tentatively TRBD1 or TRBD2 (5 bases each). Germline V gives CDR1 SGDLS, CDR2 YYNGEE. The CDR3 totals 15 residues. V dropped 0 bases and J dropped 4 bases, with 10 bases sitting between them.

At least ten counts were recorded for this clonotype. The gene calls are TRBV5-1 and TRBJ2-3; 7 nucleotides line up with TRBD2. The CDR3 extends over 16 amino acids. Germline loops: CDR1 SGHRS, CDR2 YFSETQ. Losses at the gene ends were 2 bases for V and 0 bases for J; bases not matched to a gene: 6. The CDR3 protein is CASSLASGPSTDTQYF. DNA of the CDR3: TGCGCCAGCAGCTTAGCTAGCGGACCTAGCACAGATACGCAGTATTTT.

The chain carries TRBV2 and TRBJ2-7, with 7 bases matching TRBD1. This CDR3 has 14 residues. Germline V gene sequence: CDR1 SNHLY, CDR2 FYNNEI. V lost 8 bases, J lost 1 base, and 8 bases stayed unmatched. The CDR3 sequence is CASERQGQSYEQYF. The CDR3 nucleotides are TGTGCCAGCGAAAGACAGGGCCAGTCCTACGAGCAGTACTTC.

This chain uses TRBV2 with TRBJ2-5; unclear D gene. Germline V gene sequence: CDR1 SNHLY, CDR2 FYNNEI. Trimming took off 2 bases at V and 0 bases at J, with 10 bases between the two ends. The CDR3 covers 15 residues. CDR3 region: CASSESVAYQETQYF. The CDR3 bases are TGTGCCAGCAGTGAATCAGTCGCGTACCAAGAGACCCAGTACTTC.

This clonotype was counted between two and nine times. The chain joins TRBV12-3 or TRBV12-4 to TRBJ2-1; D could derive from TRBD1 or TRBD2 (5 bases each). V lost 0 bases and J lost 0, with 12 bases in between. The CDR3 consists of 17 residues. The CDR3 loop is CASSLAWDRSSYNEQFF. CDR3 nucleotide sequence: TGTGCCAGCAGTTTAGCCTGGGACCGGAGCTCCTACAATGAGCAGTTCTTC.

This clonotype appeared a few times. The V gene is TRBV5-1, the J gene TRBJ2-5; TRBD2 agrees at 9 bases. V trimming: 1 base; J trimming: 2 bases; junction bases outside the gene matches: 6. The CDR3 spans 16 residues. Germline lookup yields CDR1 SGHRS and CDR2 YFSETQ. This chain's CDR3 is CASSLRSSGVQETQYF. The DNA of the CDR3 is TGCGCCAGCAGCTTGAGATCTAGCGGGGTACAAGAGACCCAGTACTTC.